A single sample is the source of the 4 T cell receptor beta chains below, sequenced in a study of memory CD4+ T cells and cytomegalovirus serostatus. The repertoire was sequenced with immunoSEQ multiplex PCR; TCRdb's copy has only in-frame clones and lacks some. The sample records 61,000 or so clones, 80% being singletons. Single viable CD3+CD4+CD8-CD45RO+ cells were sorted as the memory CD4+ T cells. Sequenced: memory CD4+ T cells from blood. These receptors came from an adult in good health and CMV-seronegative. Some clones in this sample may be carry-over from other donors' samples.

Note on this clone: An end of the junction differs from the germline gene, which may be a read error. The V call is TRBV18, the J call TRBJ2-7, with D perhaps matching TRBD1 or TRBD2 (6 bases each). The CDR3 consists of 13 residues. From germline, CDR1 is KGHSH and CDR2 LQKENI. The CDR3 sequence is CASSPREGGEQYF. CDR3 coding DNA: TGTGCCAGCTCGCCACGCGAAGGGGGGGAGCAGTACTTC.

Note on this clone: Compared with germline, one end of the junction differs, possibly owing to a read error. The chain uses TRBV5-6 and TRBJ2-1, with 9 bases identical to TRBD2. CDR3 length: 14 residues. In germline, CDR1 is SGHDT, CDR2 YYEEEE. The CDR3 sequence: CASSLEGRGGVWVF. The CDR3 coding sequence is TGTGCCAGCAGCTTGGAGGGGCGGGGGGGCGTTTGGGTCTTC.

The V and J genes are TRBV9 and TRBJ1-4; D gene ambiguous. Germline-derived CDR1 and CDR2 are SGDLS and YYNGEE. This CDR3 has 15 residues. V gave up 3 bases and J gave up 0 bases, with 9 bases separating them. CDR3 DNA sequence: TGTGCCAGCAGCGGTCGGGGTGCAACTAATGAAAAACTGTTTTTT. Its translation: CASSGRGATNEKLFF.

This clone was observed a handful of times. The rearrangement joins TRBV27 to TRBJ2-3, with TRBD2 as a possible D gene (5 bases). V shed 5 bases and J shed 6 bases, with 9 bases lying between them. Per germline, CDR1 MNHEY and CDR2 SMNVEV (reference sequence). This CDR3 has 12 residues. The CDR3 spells CASSLSGDTQYF. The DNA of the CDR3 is TGTGCCAGCAGTCTGTCGGGGGATACGCAGTATTTT.